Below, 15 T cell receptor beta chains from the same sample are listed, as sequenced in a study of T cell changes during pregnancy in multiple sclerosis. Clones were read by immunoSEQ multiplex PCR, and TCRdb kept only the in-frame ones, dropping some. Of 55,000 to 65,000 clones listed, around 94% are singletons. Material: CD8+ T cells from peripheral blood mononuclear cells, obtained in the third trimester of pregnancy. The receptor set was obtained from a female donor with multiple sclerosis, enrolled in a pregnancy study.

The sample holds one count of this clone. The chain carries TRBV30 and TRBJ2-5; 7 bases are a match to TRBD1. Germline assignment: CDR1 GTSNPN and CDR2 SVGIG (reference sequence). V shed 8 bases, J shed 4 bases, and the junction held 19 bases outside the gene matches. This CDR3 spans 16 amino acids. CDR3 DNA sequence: TGTGCCCAACATGAAATTAAACAGGGGTTGGGAGAGACCCAGTACTTC. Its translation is CAQHEIKQGLGETQYF. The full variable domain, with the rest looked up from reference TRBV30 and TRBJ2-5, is SQTIHQWPATLVQPVGSPLSLECTVEGTSNPNLYWYRQAAGRGLQLLFYSVGIGQISSEVPQNLSASRPQDRQFILSSKKLLLSDSGFYLCAQHEIKQGLGETQYFGPGTRLLVL.

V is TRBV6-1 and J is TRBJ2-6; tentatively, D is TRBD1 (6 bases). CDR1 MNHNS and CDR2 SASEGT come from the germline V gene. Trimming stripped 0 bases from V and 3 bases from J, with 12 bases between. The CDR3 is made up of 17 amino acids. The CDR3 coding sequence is TGTGCCAGCAGTGAAGCCCTTACAGGGAATGGGGCCAACGTCCTGACTTTC. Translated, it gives CASSEALTGNGANVLTF.

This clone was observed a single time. The CDR3, as DNA: TGTGCCAGCAGCCTCGGGGTGGGCGAGCAGTACTTC. This translates into CASSLGVGEQYF. The J gene is TRBJ2-7, the V gene TRBV11-2, with D possibly TRBD2 on 5 matching bases. The CDR3 length is 12 residues. Germline V gene lookup returns CDR1 SGHAT and CDR2 FQNNGV. V dropped 5 bases and J dropped 6 bases, with 11 bases sitting between them.

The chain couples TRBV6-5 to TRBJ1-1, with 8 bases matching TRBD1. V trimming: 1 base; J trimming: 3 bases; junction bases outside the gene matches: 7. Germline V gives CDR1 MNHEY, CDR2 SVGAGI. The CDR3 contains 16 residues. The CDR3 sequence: CASSYFEDREYTEAFF. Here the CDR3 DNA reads TGTGCCAGCAGTTACTTCGAGGACAGGGAGTACACTGAAGCTTTCTTT.

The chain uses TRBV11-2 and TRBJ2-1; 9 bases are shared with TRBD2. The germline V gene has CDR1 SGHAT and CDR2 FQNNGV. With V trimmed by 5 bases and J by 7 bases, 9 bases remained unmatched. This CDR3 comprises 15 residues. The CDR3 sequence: CASSPEGLADNEQFF. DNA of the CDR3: TGTGCCAGCAGCCCAGAGGGACTAGCCGATAATGAGCAGTTCTTC. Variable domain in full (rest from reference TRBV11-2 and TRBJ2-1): EAGVAQSPRYKIIEKRQSVAFWCNPISGHATLYWYQQILGQGPKLLIQFQNNGVVDDSQLPKDRFSAERLKGVDSTLKIQPAKLEDSAVYLCASSPEGLADNEQFFGPGTRLTVL.

The CDR3 sequence: CASSLIETTEAFF. Written as DNA, the CDR3 is TGTGCCAGCAGCTTGATAGAAACCACTGAAGCTTTCTTT. This chain connects TRBV5-6 to TRBJ1-1; no reliable D call. The CDR3 is 13 residues long. The germline V gene has CDR1 SGHDT and CDR2 YYEEEE. V was pared by 1 base and J by 4 bases, with 8 bases between. The variable domain in full, completed from reference TRBV5-6 and TRBJ1-1, reads DAGVTQSPTHLIKTRGQQVTLRCSPKSGHDTVSWYQQALGQGPQFIFQYYEEEERQRGNFPDRFSGHQFPNYSSELNVNALLLGDSALYLCASSLIETTEAFFGQGTRLTVV.

The CDR3 DNA reads TGCGCCAGCGCTCAGATCACCACAGATACGCAGTATTTT. Translating it yields CASAQITTDTQYF. The V gene is TRBV4-3, the J gene TRBJ2-3; no reliable D call. The CDR3 is 13 residues long. Germline V gene sequence: CDR1 LGHNA, CDR2 YSLEER. Trimming shortened V by 8 bases and J by 2 bases, and 11 bases separated the two germline ends.

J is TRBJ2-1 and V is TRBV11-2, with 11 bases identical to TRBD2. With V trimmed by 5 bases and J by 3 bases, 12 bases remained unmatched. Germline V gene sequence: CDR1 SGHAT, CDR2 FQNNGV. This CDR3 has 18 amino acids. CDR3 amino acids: CASSRSGVAGGLYNEQFF. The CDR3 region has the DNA TGTGCCAGCAGCCGATCGGGAGTAGCGGGAGGGCTCTACAATGAGCAGTTCTTC.

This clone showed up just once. The CDR3 spells CASSDPKSTGALALHSNQPQHF. CDR3 in DNA: TGTGCCAGCAGTGACCCTAAATCGACAGGTGCCCTCGCCCTACATAGCAATCAGCCCCAGCATTTT. The V gene is TRBV6-4, the J gene TRBJ1-5; the D gene is possibly TRBD1 (6 bases). Trimming pared 2 bases from V and 0 bases from J, leaving 29 bases between. The length of the CDR3 is 22 residues. CDR1 is MRHNA and CDR2 is SNTAGT in the germline V gene.

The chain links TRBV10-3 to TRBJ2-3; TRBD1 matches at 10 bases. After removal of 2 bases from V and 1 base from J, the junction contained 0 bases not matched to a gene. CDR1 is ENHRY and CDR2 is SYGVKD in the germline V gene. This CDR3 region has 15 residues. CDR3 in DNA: TGTGCCATCAGTGAGGGGACAGGGGGCACAGATACGCAGTATTTT. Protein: CAISEGTGGTDTQYF.

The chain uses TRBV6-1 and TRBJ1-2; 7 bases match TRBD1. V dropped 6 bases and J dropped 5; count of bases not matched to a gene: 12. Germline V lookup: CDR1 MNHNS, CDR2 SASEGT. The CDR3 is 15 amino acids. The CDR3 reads CASSQGPSQGYGYTF. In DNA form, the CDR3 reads TGTGCCAGCAGCCAGGGGCCCTCACAGGGGTATGGCTACACCTTC.

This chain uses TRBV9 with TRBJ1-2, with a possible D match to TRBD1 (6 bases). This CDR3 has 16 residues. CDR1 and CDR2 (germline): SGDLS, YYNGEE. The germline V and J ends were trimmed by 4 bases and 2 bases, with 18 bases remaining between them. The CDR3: CASSPGRGGRNYGYTF. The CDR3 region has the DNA TGTGCCAGCAGCCCCGGGAGGGGGGGTAGGAACTATGGCTACACCTTC. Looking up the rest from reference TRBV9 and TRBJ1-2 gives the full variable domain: DSGVTQTPKHLITATGQRVTLRCSPRSGDLSVYWYQQSLDQGLQFLIQYYNGEERAKGNILERFSAQQFPDLHSELNLSSLELGDSALYFCASSPGRGGRNYGYTFGSGTRLTVV.

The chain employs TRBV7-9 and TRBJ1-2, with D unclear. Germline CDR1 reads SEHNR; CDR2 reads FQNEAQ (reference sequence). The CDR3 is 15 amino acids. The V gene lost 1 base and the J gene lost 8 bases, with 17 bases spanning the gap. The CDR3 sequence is CASSLVAAPMGGYTF. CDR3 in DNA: TGTGCCAGCAGCTTAGTAGCGGCCCCCATGGGGGGCTACACCTTC.

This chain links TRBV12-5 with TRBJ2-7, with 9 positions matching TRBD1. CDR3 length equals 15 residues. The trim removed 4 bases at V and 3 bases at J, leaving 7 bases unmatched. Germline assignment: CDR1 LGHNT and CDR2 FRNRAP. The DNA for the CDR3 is TGTGCTAGTGGTTACAACAGGGGGCCCAACTACGAGCAGTACTTC. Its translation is CASGYNRGPNYEQYF. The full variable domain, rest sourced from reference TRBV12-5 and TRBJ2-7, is DARVTQTPRHKVTEMGQEVTMRCQPILGHNTVFWYRQTMMQGLELLAYFRNRAPLDDSGMPKDRFSAEMPDATLATLKIQPSEPRDSAVYFCASGYNRGPNYEQYFGPGTRLTVT.

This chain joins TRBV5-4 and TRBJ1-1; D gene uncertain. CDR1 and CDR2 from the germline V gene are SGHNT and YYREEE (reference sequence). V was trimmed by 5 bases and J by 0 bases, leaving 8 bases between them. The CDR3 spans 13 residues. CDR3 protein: CASSSFLNTEAFF. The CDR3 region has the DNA TGTGCCAGCAGTTCCTTCCTGAACACTGAAGCTTTCTTT.